Below are 18 T cell receptor beta chains sequenced from a single sample in a study of blood T cell repertoires in COVID-19. Data came from immunoSEQ multiplex PCR; TCRdb stores just in-frame clones and leaves some out. The top ten clones hold 3% to 4.5% of a sample with 150,000 to 200,000 clones, 85% to 90% of them seen once. The specimen was peripheral blood. The receptors were gathered from a young man with active or convalescent COVID-19.

This chain connects TRBV4-2 to TRBJ2-5; 14 nucleotides line up with TRBD2. The CDR3 covers 15 residues. J was trimmed by 5 bases and V by 1 base; bases with no gene match: 0. Per the germline V gene, CDR1 is LGHNA and CDR2 is YNFKEQ. DNA of the CDR3: TGTGCCAGCAGCCAAGGGACTAGCGGGGGGGAGACCCAGTACTTC. The encoded protein is CASSQGTSGGETQYF.

This clone was observed a handful of times. V usage is TRBV27 and J usage is TRBJ2-7; 7 nucleotides line up with TRBD2. V lost 5 bases to trimming and J lost 1 base; unmatched junction nucleotides: 8. The CDR3 runs to 15 residues. Germline CDR1 MNHEY, CDR2 SMNVEV (reference sequence). The CDR3 protein is CASSGGRGLSYEQYF. The CDR3 region has the DNA TGTGCCAGCAGTGGCGGAAGGGGACTATCCTACGAGCAGTACTTC.

This clone showed up just a few times. J is TRBJ2-7 and V is TRBV6-5; 8 bases agree with TRBD2. Trimming at V came to 6 bases and at J to 7 bases, leaving 14 bases not matched to a gene. From germline, CDR1 is MNHEY and CDR2 SVGAGI. This CDR3 is 15 amino acids long. The CDR3 sequence is CASSGRGVRLYEQYV. CDR3 DNA sequence: TGTGCCAGCAGCGGGAGGGGGGTCCGACTCTATGAGCAGTACGTC.

This clone is a singleton in its sample. The V call is TRBV19, the J call TRBJ2-5; TRBD1 is a possible D gene (5 bases). CDR1 LNHDA and CDR2 SQIVND come from the germline V gene (reference sequence). Trimming pared 5 bases from V and 7 bases from J, leaving 14 bases between. The CDR3 consists of 13 residues. The CDR3 spells CASSPQDKPTQYF. DNA of the CDR3: TGTGCCAGTAGTCCCCAGGACAAGCCGACCCAGTACTTC.

This chain joins TRBV2 and TRBJ2-7, with D possibly being TRBD2 (6 bases). The CDR3 spans 16 residues. The germline V gene has CDR1 SNHLY and CDR2 FYNNEI. V shed 6 bases and J shed 0 bases, with 18 bases lying between them. Here the CDR3 DNA reads TGTGCCAGCAGAACCCTAGGGACTGCCCTCTCCTACGAGCAGTACTTC. Translated: CASRTLGTALSYEQYF.

The chain has TRBV18 and TRBJ1-5; TRBD1 matches 7 bases. V lost 5 bases and J lost 5; bases outside the gene matches: 6. This CDR3 has 14 amino acids. Germline CDR1 and CDR2: KGHSH and LQKENI. The CDR3 protein is CASSGGQDYQPQHF. The CDR3 DNA reads TGTGCCAGCTCAGGCGGACAGGATTATCAGCCCCAGCATTTT.

Here the CDR3 reads CASSRVGIYGYTF. The CDR3 nucleotides are TGTGCCAGCAGCCGGGTCGGCATCTATGGCTACACCTTC. The genes are TRBV6-5 and TRBJ1-2, with D unclear. The germline V and J ends were trimmed by 6 bases and 4 bases, with 12 bases remaining between them. CDR3 length: 13 residues. Germline V CDR1 and CDR2: MNHEY, SVGAGI.

The chain links TRBV4-2 to TRBJ2-4; weak D call: TRBD2 (6 bases). CDR1 is LGHNA, CDR2 YNFKEQ, per germline. The CDR3 is made up of 15 amino acids. Trimming left V 3 bases short and J 3 bases short, with 12 bases between. CDR3 in DNA: TGTGCCAGCAGCCAGGGGACCGGGGGCAAAAACATTCAGTACTTC. It is translated as CASSQGTGGKNIQYF.

The chain combines TRBV20-1 with TRBJ1-6; TRBD1 might be the D (5 bases). The ends were cut back, 3 bases at V and 7 bases at J, with 10 bases in the middle. Germline CDR1 DFQATT, CDR2 SNEGSKA (reference sequence). This CDR3 spans 13 amino acids. Here the CDR3 DNA reads TGCAGTGCTAGTGAGACAGAGAATTCACCCCTCCACTTT. Translating it yields CSASETENSPLHF.

J is TRBJ1-5 and V is TRBV18; D is undetermined. The germline CDR1 and CDR2 sequences are KGHSH and LQKENI. The CDR3 extends over 15 amino acids. V was shortened by 4 bases and J by 7 bases, with 17 bases between the two germline ends. In nucleotides, the CDR3 is TGTGCCAGCTCACTAGTAGTCACCGTGGGCCAGCCCCAGCATTTT. This encodes CASSLVVTVGQPQHF.

The chain is built from TRBV30 and TRBJ2-3, with D tentatively TRBD1 (5 bases). The CDR3 is 12 residues long. The ends were cut back, 5 bases at V and 2 bases at J, with 8 bases in the middle. Germline V gene data show CDR1 as GTSNPN and CDR2 as SVGIG (reference sequence). This CDR3 is CAWDRVTDTQYF. CDR3 sequence (DNA): TGTGCCTGGGACAGAGTCACAGATACGCAGTATTTT.

The rearrangement joins TRBV28 to TRBJ1-4; D is undetermined. The CDR3 loop spans 13 amino acids. The V gene's germline CDR1 is MDHEN and CDR2 SYDVKM. V lost 6 bases and J 10 bases, leaving 15 bases between the germline ends. CDR3 sequence reads: CASSLARAAKLFF. The CDR3, as DNA: TGTGCCAGCAGCCTGGCGCGGGCGGCAAAACTGTTTTTT.

The V and J genes are TRBV19 and TRBJ1-1, with 8 bases identical to TRBD1. After removal of 5 bases from V and 1 base from J, the junction contained 9 bases not matched to a gene. The CDR3 runs 16 residues. Germline CDR1 is LNHDA and CDR2 is SQIVND (reference sequence). CDR3 in amino acids: CASSAETGVGNTEAFF. For the CDR3, the DNA is TGTGCCAGTAGTGCCGAGACAGGGGTTGGGAACACTGAAGCTTTCTTT.

This clone was seen a single time. The V call is TRBV28, the J call TRBJ2-3; 7 bases match TRBD2. Germline values: CDR1 MDHEN, CDR2 SYDVKM. With 10 bases clipped from V and 3 bases from J, the junction kept 13 bases outside the gene matches. This CDR3 comprises 15 residues. This chain's CDR3 is CATLRGGEVTDTQYF. In DNA form, the CDR3 reads TGTGCCACCTTACGGGGAGGGGAGGTGACAGATACGCAGTATTTT.

The rearrangement joins TRBV5-1 to TRBJ1-2; D possibly corresponds to TRBD1 (6 bases). The V gene lost 4 bases and the J gene lost 4 bases, with 14 bases spanning the gap. Germline CDR1 and CDR2: SGHRS and YFSETQ. CDR3 length: 14 residues. The CDR3 nucleotides are TGCGCCAGCAGCCTCCGGGACATCGGCTATGGCTACACCTTC. This encodes CASSLRDIGYGYTF.

V is TRBV15 and J is TRBJ2-3; 7 bases are shared with TRBD2. Per germline, CDR1 LNHNV and CDR2 YYDKDF (reference sequence). The CDR3 consists of 17 residues. Unmatched junction bases numbered 8, after V lost 1 base and J lost 1 base. The CDR3 spells CATSRASGGSGTDTQYF. Here the CDR3 DNA reads TGTGCCACCAGCAGAGCTTCGGGGGGATCTGGCACAGATACGCAGTATTTT. Combining the CDR3 with reference TRBV15 and TRBJ2-3 gives the whole variable domain DAMVIQNPRYQVTQFGKPVTLSCSQTLNHNVMYWYQQKSSQAPKLLFHYYDKDFNNEADTPDNFQSRRPNTSFCFLDIRSPGLGDTAMYLCATSRASGGSGTDTQYFGPGTRLTVL.

The rearrangement links TRBV27 to TRBJ2-7, with a weak D call TRBD2 (6 bases). CDR1 is MNHEY and CDR2 is SMNVEV in the germline V gene (reference sequence). The CDR3 has 18 amino acids. V was cut by 1 base and J by 4 bases, with 23 bases left in between. CDR3 sequence (DNA): TGTGCCAGCAGTTTATTTACCCCGGGACTTGGAGAGTTTTACGAGCAGTACTTC. Its protein product is CASSLFTPGLGEFYEQYF.

The chain links TRBV7-9 to TRBJ1-1; D gene unclear. Per germline, CDR1 SEHNR and CDR2 FQNEAQ (reference sequence). The CDR3 extends over 14 amino acids. V was clipped by 5 bases and J by 2 bases, with 12 bases between them. CDR3 coding DNA: TGTGCCAGCAGCCCCCGTTTAGAAAACACTGAAGCTTTCTTT. Its protein is CASSPRLENTEAFF.